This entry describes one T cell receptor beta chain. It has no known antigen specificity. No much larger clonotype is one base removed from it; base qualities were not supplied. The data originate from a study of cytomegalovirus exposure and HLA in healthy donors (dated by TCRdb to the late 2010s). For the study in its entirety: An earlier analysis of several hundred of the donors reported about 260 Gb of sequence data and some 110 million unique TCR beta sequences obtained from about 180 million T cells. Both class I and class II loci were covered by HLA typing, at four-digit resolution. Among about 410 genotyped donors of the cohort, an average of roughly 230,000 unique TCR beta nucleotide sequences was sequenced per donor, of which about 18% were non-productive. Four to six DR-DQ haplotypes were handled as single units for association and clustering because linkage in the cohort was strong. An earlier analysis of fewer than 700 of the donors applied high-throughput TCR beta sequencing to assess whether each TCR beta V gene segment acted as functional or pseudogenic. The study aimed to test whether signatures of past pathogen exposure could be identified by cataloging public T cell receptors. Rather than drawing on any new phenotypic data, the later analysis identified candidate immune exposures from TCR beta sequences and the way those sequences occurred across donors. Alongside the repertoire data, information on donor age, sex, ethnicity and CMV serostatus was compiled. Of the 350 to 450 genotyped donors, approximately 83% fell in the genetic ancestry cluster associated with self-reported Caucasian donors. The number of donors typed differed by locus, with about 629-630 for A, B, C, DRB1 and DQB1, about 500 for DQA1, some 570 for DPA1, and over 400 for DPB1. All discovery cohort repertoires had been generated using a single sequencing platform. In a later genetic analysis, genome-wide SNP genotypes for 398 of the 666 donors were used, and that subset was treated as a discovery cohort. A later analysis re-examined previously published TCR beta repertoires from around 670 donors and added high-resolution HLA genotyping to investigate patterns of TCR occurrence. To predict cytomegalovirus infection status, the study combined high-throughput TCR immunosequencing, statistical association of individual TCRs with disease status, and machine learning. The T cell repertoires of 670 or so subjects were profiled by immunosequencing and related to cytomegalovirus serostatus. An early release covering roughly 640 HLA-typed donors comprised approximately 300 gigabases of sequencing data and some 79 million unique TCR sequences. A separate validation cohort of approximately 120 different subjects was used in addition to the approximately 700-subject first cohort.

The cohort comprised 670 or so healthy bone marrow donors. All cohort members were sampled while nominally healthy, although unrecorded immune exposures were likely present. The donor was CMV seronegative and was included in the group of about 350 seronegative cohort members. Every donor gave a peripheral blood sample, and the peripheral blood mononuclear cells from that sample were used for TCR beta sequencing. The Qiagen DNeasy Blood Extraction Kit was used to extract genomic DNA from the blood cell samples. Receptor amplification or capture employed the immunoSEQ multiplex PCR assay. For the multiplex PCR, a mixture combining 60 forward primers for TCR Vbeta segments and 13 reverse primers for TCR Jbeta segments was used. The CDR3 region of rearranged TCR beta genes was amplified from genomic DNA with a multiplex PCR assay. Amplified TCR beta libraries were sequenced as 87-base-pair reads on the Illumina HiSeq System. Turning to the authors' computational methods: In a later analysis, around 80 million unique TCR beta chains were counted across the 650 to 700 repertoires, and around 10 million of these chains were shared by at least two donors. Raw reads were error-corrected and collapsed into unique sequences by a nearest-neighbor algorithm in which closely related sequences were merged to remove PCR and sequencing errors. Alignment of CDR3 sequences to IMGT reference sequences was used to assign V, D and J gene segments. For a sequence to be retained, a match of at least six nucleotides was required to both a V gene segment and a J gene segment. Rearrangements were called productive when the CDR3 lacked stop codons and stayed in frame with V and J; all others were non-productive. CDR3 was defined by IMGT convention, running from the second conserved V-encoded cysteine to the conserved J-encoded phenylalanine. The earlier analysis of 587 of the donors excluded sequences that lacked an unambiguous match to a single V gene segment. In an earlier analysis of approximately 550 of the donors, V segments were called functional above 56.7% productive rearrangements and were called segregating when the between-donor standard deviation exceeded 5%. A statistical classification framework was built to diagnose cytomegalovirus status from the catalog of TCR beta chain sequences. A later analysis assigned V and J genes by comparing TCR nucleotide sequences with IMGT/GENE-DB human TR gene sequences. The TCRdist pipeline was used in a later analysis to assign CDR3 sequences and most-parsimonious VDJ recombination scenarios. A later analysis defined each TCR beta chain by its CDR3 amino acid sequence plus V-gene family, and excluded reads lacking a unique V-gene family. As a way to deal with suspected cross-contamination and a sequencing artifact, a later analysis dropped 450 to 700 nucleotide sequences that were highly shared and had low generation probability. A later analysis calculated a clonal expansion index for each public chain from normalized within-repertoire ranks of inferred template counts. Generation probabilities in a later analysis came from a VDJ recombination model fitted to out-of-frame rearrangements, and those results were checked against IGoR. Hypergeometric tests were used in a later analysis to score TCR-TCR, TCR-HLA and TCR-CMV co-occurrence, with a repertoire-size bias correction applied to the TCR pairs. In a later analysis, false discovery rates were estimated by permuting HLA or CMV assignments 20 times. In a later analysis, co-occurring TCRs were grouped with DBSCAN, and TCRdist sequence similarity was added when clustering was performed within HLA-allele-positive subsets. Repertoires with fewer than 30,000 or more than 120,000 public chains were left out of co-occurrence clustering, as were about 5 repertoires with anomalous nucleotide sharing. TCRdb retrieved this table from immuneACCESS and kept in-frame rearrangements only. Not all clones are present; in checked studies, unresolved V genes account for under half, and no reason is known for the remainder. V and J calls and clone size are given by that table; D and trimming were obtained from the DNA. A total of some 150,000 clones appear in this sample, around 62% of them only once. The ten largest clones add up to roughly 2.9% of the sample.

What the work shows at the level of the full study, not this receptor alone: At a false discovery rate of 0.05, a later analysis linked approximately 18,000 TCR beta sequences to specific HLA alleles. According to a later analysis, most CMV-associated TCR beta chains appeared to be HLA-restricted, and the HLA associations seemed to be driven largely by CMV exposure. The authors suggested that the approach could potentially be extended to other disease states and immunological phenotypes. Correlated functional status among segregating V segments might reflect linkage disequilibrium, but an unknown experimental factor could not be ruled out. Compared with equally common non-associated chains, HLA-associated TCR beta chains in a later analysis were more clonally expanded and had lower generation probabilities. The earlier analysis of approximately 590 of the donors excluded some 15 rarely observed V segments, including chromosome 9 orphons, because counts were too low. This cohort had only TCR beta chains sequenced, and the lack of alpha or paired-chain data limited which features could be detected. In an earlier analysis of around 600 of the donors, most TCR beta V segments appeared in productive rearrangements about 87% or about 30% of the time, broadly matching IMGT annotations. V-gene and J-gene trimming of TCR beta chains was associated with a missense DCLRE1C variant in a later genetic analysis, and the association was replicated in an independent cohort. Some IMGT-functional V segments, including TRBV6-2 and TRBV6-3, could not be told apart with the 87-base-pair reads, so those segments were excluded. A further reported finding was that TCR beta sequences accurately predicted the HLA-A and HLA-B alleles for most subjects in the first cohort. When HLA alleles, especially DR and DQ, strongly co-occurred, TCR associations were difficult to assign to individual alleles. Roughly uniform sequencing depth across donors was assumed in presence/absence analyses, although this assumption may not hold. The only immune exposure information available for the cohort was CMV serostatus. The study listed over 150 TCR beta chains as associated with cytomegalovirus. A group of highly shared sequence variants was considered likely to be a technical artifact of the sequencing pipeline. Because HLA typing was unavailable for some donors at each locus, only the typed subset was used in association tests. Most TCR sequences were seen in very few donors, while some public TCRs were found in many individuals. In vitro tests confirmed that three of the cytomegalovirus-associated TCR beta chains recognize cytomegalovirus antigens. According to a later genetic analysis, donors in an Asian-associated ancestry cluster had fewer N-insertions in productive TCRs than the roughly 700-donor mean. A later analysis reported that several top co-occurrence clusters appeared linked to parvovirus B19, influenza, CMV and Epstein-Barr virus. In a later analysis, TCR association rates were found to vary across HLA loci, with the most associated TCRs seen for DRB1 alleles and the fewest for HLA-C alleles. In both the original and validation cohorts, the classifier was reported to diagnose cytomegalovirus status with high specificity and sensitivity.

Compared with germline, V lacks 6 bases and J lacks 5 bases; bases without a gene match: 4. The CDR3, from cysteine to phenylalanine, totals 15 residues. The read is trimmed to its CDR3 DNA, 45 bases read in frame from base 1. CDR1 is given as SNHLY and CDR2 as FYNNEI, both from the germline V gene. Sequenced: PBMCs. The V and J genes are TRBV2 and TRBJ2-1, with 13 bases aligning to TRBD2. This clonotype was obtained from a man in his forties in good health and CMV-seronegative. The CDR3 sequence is CASRVGLAGNNEQFF. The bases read TGTGCCAGCAGAGTGGGACTAGCGGGGAACAATGAGCAGTTCTTC.